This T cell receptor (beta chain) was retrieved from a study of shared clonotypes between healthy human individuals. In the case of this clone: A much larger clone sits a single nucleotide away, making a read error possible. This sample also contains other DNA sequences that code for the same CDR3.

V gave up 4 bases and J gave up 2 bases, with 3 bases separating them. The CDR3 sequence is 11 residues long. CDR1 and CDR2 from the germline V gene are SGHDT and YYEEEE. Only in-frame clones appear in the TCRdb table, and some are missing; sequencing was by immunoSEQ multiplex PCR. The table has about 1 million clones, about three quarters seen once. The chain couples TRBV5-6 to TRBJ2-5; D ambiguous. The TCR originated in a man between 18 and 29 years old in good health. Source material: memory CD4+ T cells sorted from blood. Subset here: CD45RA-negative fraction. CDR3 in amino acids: CASSRQETQYF. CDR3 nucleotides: TGTGCCAGCAGCCGACAAGAGACCCAGTACTTC.